These 8 T cell receptor beta chains were all obtained from the same sample, sequenced in a study of long-term antiretroviral therapy in people with HIV. Survey level was the resolution at which the v3.0 immunoSEQ assay ran. Data came from immunoSEQ multiplex PCR; TCRdb stores just in-frame clones and leaves some out. Of tens of thousands of clones in the sample, over 70% were seen once. The sample was unsorted PBMCs, taken 3.1 years after starting antiretroviral therapy. The receptors originated from a woman in her fifties or sixties with HIV.

The chain carries TRBV6-5 and TRBJ1-2; 9 bases agree with TRBD1. The germline gives CDR1 MNHEY, CDR2 SVGAGI. The CDR3 loop spans 14 amino acids. After removal of 6 bases from V and 4 bases from J, the junction contained 6 bases not matched to a gene. As DNA, the CDR3 is TGTGCCAGCAGGCGGACAGGGGCTACCTATGGCTACACCTTC. Protein product: CASRRTGATYGYTF.

Only one count was recorded for this clone. The chain uses TRBV7-3 and TRBJ2-1; 8 bases are a match to TRBD2. The germline CDR1 and CDR2 sequences are SGHTA and FQGTGA. Trimming at V came to 5 bases and at J to 2 bases, leaving 5 bases not matched to a gene. The CDR3 runs 15 residues. CDR3 DNA sequence: TGTGCCAGCAGCCCCCCGGGGGGGACCTACAATGAGCAGTTCTTC. It codes for CASSPPGGTYNEQFF.

This rearrangement joins TRBV4-1 to TRBJ1-6, with D maybe TRBD1 (5 bases). Germline V gene sequence: CDR1 MGHRA, CDR2 YSYEKL. Trimming took 0 bases from V and 13 from J, leaving 28 bases between them. CDR3 length: 19 residues. This CDR3 reads CASSQDTGTAFSPLQPLHF. CDR3 DNA sequence: TGCGCCAGCAGCCAAGATACGGGGACGGCCTTTTCACCCCTCCAGCCCCTCCACTTT.

The chain combines TRBV30 with TRBJ1-5; a possible D gene is TRBD1 (5 bases). V lost 2 bases and J 6 bases, leaving 8 bases between the germline ends. CDR1 GTSNPN and CDR2 SVGIG come from the germline V gene (reference sequence). This CDR3 spans 12 amino acids. CDR3 bases: TGTGCCTGGAGTAGAAGGGGTCAGCCCCAGCATTTT. Translation: CAWSRRGQPQHF.

This clone appeared a single time. The V call is TRBV19, the J call TRBJ1-2; D gene uncertain. CDR3 size: 14 residues. Germline CDR1 is LNHDA and CDR2 is SQIVND (reference sequence). The V end lost 4 bases, the J end lost 4 bases, and 13 bases lay between the germline ends. Here the CDR3 reads CASSTHSTPYGYTF. Here the CDR3 DNA reads TGTGCCAGTAGTACCCACTCTACTCCCTATGGCTACACCTTC.

This clone was seen only once. CDR3 DNA: TGTGCCAGCAGCTTTTTTCGCACAGATACGCAGTATTTT. The encoded protein is CASSFFRTDTQYF. The chain couples TRBV11-2 to TRBJ2-3, with D unresolved. The CDR3 loop spans 13 amino acids. V was cut by 3 bases and J by 1 base, with 5 bases left in between. Germline values: CDR1 SGHAT, CDR2 FQNNGV. Filled out from reference TRBV11-2 and TRBJ2-3, the complete variable domain reads EAGVAQSPRYKIIEKRQSVAFWCNPISGHATLYWYQQILGQGPKLLIQFQNNGVVDDSQLPKDRFSAERLKGVDSTLKIQPAKLEDSAVYLCASSFFRTDTQYFGPGTRLTVL.

The V call is TRBV6-1, the J call TRBJ2-2; tentatively, D is TRBD1 (6 bases). Looked up from germline, CDR1 is MNHNS and CDR2 is SASEGT. There are 12 residues in the CDR3. Trimming removed 8 bases from V and 5 bases from J, with 9 bases in between. In DNA, the CDR3 is TGTGCCAGCCGCGACAGGACCGGGGAGCTGTTTTTT. Amino acids: CASRDRTGELFF.

The CDR3 here is CATSRDRQNYGYTF. The CDR3 DNA sequence: TGTGCCACCAGCAGAGATCGACAGAACTATGGCTACACCTTC. This chain uses TRBV15 with TRBJ1-2; TRBD1 might be the D (5 bases). Trimming cost V 0 bases and J 2 bases, with 7 bases left between them. The germline V gene encodes CDR1 LNHNV and CDR2 YYDKDF (reference sequence). The CDR3 is 14 residues long.